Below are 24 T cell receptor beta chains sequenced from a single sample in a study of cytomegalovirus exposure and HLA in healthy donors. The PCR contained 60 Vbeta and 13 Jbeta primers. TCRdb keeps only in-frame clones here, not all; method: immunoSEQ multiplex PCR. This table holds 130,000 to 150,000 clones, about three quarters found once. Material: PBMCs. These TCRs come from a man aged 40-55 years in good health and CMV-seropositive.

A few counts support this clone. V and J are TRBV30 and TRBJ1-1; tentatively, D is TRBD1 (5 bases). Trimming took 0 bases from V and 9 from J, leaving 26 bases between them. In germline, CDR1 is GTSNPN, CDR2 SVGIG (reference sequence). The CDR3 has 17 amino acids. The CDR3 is CAWSVPQANWGDLKAFF. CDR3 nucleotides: TGTGCCTGGAGTGTACCGCAGGCTAACTGGGGGGACCTGAAAGCTTTCTTT.

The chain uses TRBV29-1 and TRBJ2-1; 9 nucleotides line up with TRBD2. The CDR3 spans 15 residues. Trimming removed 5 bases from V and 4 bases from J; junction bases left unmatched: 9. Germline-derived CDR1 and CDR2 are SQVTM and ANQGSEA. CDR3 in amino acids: CSVLPGLAPYNEQFF. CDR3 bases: TGCAGCGTTCTGCCGGGACTAGCACCGTACAATGAGCAGTTCTTC.

CDR3 nucleotide sequence: TGTGCCAGCAGCTTAGCCCGTCCCTCTTCCACAGATACGCAGTATTTT. Protein: CASSLARPSSTDTQYF. The chain carries TRBV7-2 and TRBJ2-3; D is undetermined. CDR3 length: 16 amino acids. CDR1 and CDR2 from the germline V gene are SGHTA and FQGNSA. V gave up 0 bases and J gave up 2 bases, with 12 bases separating them.

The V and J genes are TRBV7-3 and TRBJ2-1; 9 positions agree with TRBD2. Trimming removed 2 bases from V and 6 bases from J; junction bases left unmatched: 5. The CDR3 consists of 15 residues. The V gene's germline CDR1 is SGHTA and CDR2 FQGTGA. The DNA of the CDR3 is TGTGCCAGCAGCTTAGGGGAACTAGCGGGCAATGAGCAGTTCTTC. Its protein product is CASSLGELAGNEQFF.

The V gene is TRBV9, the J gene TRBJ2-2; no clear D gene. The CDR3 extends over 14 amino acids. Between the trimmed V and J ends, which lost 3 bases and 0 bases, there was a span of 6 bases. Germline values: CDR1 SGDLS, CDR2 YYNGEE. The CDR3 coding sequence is TGTGCCAGCAGCGCAACAACGAACACCGGGGAGCTGTTTTTT. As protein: CASSATTNTGELFF.

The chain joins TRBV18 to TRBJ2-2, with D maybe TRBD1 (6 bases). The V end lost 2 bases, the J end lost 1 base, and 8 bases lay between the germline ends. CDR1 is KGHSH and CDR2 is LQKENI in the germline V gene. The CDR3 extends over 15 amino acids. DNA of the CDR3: TGTGCCAGCTCACCAGGGACACTGAACACCGGGGAGCTGTTTTTT. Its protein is CASSPGTLNTGELFF.

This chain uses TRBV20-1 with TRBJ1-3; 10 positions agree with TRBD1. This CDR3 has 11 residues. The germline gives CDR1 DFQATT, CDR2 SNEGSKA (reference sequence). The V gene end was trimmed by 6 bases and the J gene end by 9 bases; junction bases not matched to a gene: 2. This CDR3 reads CSAGTGVTIYF. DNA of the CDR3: TGCAGTGCCGGGACAGGGGTCACCATATATTTT.

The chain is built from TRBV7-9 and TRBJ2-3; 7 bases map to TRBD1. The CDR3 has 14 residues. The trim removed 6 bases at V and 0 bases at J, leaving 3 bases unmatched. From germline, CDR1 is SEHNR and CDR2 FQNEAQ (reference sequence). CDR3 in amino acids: CASRRQGSTDTQYF. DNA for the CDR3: TGTGCCAGCAGACGACAGGGTAGCACAGATACGCAGTATTTT.

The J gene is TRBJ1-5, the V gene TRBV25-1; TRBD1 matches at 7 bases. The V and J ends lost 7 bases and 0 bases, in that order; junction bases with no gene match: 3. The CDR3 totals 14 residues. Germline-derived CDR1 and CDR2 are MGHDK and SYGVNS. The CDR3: CASKGAGSNQPQHF. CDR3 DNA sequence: TGTGCCAGCAAGGGGGCAGGTAGCAATCAGCCCCAGCATTTT.

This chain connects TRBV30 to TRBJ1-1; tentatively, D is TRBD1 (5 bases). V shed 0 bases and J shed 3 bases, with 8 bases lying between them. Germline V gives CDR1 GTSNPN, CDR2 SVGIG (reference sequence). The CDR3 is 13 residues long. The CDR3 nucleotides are TGTGCCTGGAGTGTACAGGCCTACACTGAAGCTTTCTTT. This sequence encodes CAWSVQAYTEAFF.

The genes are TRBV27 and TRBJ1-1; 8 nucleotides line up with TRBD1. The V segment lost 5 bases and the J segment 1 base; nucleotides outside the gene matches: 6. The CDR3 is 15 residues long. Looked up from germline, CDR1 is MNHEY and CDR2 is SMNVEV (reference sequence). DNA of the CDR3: TGTGCCAGCAGTGTGACAGGGGCCGGGAACACTGAAGCTTTCTTT. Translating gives CASSVTGAGNTEAFF.

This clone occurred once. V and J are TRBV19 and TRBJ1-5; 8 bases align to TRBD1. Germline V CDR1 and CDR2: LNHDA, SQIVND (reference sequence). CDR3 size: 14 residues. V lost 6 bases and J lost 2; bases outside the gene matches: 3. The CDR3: CASSPTGGNQPQHF. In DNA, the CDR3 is TGTGCCAGTAGCCCGACAGGGGGCAATCAGCCCCAGCATTTT.

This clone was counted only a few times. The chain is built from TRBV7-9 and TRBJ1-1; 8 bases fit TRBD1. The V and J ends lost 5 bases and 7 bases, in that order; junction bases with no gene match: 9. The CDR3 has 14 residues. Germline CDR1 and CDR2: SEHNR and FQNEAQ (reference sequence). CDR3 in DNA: TGTGCCAGCAGCCCCTGGACCGGGACAGGTGAAGCTTTCTTT. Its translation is CASSPWTGTGEAFF.

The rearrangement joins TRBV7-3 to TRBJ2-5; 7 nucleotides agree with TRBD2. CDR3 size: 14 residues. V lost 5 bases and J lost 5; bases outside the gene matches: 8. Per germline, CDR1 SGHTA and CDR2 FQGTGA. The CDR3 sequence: CASSPRVGGETQYF. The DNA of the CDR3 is TGTGCCAGCAGCCCCCGGGTGGGGGGGGAGACCCAGTACTTC.

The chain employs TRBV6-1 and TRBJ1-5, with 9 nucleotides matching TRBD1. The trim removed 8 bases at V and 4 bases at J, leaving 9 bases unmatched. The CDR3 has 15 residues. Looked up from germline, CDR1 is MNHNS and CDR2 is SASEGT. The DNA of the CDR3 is TGTGCCAGCGGTTTCGGGACAGGGCAAAATCAGCCCCAGCATTTT. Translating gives CASGFGTGQNQPQHF.

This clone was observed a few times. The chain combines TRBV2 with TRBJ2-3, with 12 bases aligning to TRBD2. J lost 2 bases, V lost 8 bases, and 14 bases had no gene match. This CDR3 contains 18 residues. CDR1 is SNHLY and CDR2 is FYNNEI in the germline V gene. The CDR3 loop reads CASPSASGRAGDTDTQYF. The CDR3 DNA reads TGTGCCAGCCCCTCCGCTAGCGGGAGGGCCGGGGACACAGATACGCAGTATTTT.

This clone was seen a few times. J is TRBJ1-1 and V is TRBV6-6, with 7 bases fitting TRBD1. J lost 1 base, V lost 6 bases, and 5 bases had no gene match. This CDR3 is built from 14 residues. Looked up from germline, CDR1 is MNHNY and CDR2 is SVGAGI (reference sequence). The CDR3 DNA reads TGTGCCAGCAGATGGGACAGATCGAACACTGAAGCTTTCTTT. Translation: CASRWDRSNTEAFF.

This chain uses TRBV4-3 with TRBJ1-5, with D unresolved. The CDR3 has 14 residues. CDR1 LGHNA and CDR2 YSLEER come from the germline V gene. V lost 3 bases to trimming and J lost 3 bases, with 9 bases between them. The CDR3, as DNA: TGCGCCAGCAGCCATGCGGGGTTCAATCAGCCCCAGCATTTT. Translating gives CASSHAGFNQPQHF.

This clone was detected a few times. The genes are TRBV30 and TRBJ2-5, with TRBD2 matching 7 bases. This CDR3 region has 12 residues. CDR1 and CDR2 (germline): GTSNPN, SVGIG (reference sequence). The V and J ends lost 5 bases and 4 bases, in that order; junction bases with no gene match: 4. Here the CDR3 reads CAWGRGRETQYF. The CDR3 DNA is TGTGCCTGGGGGAGGGGCAGAGAGACCCAGTACTTC.

In DNA, the CDR3 is TGTGCCAGCAGCTTGGGCACTAGCGGGAGGGGTGAGCAGTTCTTC. Translating gives CASSLGTSGRGEQFF. This chain links TRBV5-8 with TRBJ2-1; 13 bases are a match to TRBD2. J gave up 9 bases and V 0 bases, and 3 bases lay outside the gene matches. In germline, CDR1 is SGHTS, CDR2 YDEGEE. The CDR3 loop spans 15 amino acids.

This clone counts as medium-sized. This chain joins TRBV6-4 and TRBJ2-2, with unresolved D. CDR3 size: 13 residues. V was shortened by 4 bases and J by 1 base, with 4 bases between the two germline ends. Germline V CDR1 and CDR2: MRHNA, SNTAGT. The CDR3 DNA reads TGTGCCAGCAGTGGCGGGAACACCGGGGAGCTGTTTTTT. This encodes CASSGGNTGELFF.

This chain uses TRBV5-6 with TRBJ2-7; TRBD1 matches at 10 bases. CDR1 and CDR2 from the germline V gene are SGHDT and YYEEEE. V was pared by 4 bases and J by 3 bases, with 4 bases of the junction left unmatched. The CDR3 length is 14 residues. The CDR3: CASSRQGANYEQYF. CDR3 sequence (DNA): TGTGCCAGCAGCCGACAGGGGGCCAACTACGAGCAGTACTTC.

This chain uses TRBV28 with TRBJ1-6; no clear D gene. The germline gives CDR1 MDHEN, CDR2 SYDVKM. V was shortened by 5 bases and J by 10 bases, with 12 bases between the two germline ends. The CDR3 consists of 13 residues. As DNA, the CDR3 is TGTGCCAGCAGTACATCACAGTGGTCACCCCTCCACTTT. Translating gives CASSTSQWSPLHF.

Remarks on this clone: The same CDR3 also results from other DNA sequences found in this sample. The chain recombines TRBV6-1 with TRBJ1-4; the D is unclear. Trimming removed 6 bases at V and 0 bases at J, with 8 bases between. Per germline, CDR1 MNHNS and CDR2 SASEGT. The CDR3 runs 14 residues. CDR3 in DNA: TGTGCCAGCAGGTCGTTTGCAACTAATGAAAAACTGTTTTTT. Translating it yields CASRSFATNEKLFF.